This T cell receptor (beta chain) was recovered during a study of blood T cell repertoires in COVID-19. Study as a whole: Spain, Italy and the United States supplied samples that represented acute and convalescent COVID-19.

Under the authors' procedure: The assay estimated nucleated cells by amplifying reference gene primers. The assay was immunoSEQ multiplex PCR, and TCRdb's table has in-frame clones only and misses some. That table supplies the V and J calls and clone size; D and trimming were determined from the DNA. The sample has approximately 60,000 clones, more than 60% seen once. The CDR3 sequence is 15 residues long. V was trimmed by 2 bases and J by 0 bases, leaving 7 bases between them. Germline V CDR1 and CDR2: SGHAT, FQNNGV. This chain uses TRBV11-2 with TRBJ2-2, with D uncertain. The receptor was isolated from a human donor in a cohort sampled during active COVID-19. Sequencing was done on a sample of peripheral blood. CDR3 in DNA: TGTGCCAGCAGCTTACGCCCGGCGAACACCGGGGAGCTGTTTTTT. It yields the protein CASSLRPANTGELFF.